The 29 T cell receptor beta chains given below trace back to one sample, sequenced in a study of PD-L1 blockade in urothelial cancer. Time point described: pretreatment peripheral blood. Generated by immunoSEQ multiplex PCR, the TCRdb table keeps only in-frame clones and is missing some. The sample shows 50,000 to 70,000 clones, roughly 77% of them seen only once. Specimen: PBMCs, collected around atezolizumab (anti-PD-L1) treatment. These receptors originate from a man aged 70-80 years with urothelial cancer.

This sequence joins TRBV5-1 and TRBJ2-1; TRBD2 matches 12 bases. Germline CDR1 and CDR2: SGHRS and YFSETQ. V trimming: 4 bases; J trimming: 5 bases; junction bases outside the gene matches: 7. CDR3 length: 16 amino acids. CDR3 nucleotides: TGCGCCAGCAGCACCCTAGCGGGAGGGCCCAACAATGAGCAGTTCTTC. Protein product: CASSTLAGGPNNEQFF.

The J gene is TRBJ1-3, the V gene TRBV18; 8 positions agree with TRBD1. Germline CDR1 reads KGHSH; CDR2 reads LQKENI. V gave up 3 bases and J gave up 6 bases; unmatched junction bases: 16. The CDR3 has 18 residues. This CDR3 is CASSPQTGTGSPLNTIYF. CDR3 nucleotide sequence: TGTGCCAGCTCACCGCAAACCGGGACAGGTTCTCCGTTAAACACCATATATTTT.

The chain uses TRBV27 and TRBJ1-3; D gene uncertain. Per the germline V gene, CDR1 is MNHEY and CDR2 is SMNVEV (reference sequence). V was cut by 8 bases and J by 0 bases, with 2 bases left in between. This CDR3 is built from 11 residues. In nucleotides, the CDR3 is TGTGCCAGCCTCTCTGGAAACACCATATATTTT. It encodes CASLSGNTIYF.

The chain carries TRBV19 and TRBJ2-1; D is undetermined. In germline, CDR1 is LNHDA, CDR2 SQIVND (reference sequence). Trimming removed 2 bases at V and 5 bases at J, with 7 bases between. The CDR3 is 13 amino acids. DNA for the CDR3: TGTGCCAGTAGTATAAACAGAGACAATGAGCAGTTCTTC. Amino acids: CASSINRDNEQFF.

This clone was seen a few times. The V gene is TRBV18, the J gene TRBJ2-1; 12 bases are shared with TRBD2. The CDR3 runs to 16 residues. Per the germline V gene, CDR1 is KGHSH and CDR2 is LQKENI. V trimming: 4 bases; J trimming: 8 bases; junction bases outside the gene matches: 9. The CDR3 region is CASSLSLAGGPYEQFF. The CDR3, as DNA: TGTGCCAGCTCACTCTCTCTAGCGGGAGGGCCCTATGAGCAGTTCTTC.

This rearrangement joins TRBV28 to TRBJ2-7, with 10 bases that match TRBD1. V was clipped by 5 bases and J by 6 bases; unmatched bases: 10. Germline CDR1 MDHEN, CDR2 SYDVKM. CDR3 length: 15 residues. This CDR3 is CASSQAGTGAFEQYF. The CDR3 DNA follows: TGTGCCAGCAGTCAAGCCGGGACAGGGGCCTTCGAGCAGTACTTC.

The CDR3 DNA reads TGCGCCAGCAGCTTGGACCCGGCAGGGGCTTCAAATGAGCAGTTCTTC. Residues: CASSLDPAGASNEQFF. The J gene is TRBJ2-1, the V gene TRBV5-1, with a weak D call TRBD1 (6 bases). CDR1 and CDR2 (germline): SGHRS, YFSETQ. The CDR3 sequence is 16 residues long. Trimming shortened V by 0 bases and J by 7 bases, and 17 bases separated the two germline ends.

The chain joins TRBV4-3 to TRBJ2-3, with D unclear. CDR3 length equals 17 residues. CDR1 is LGHNA, CDR2 YSLEER, per germline. V lost 1 base, J lost 6 bases, and 20 bases lay in between. CDR3 coding DNA: TGCGCCAGCAGCCAAGGTCTAAGCGCGGCTTTCGGGGATACGCAGTATTTT. Encoded protein: CASSQGLSAAFGDTQYF.

This clone was seen a single time. The chain carries TRBV6-1 and TRBJ2-1; D is undetermined. V lost 8 bases and J 4 bases, leaving 15 bases between the germline ends. The length of the CDR3 is 14 residues. CDR1 and CDR2 from the germline V gene are MNHNS and SASEGT. CDR3 sequence reads: CASVAVRRYNEQFF. The CDR3 DNA sequence: TGTGCCAGCGTAGCCGTGCGGCGATACAATGAGCAGTTCTTC.

This clone was observed a handful of times. CDR3 amino acids: CASSRQGEAFF. Here the CDR3 DNA reads TGTGCCAGCAGTCGACAGGGTGAAGCTTTCTTT. The chain couples TRBV28 to TRBJ1-1, with TRBD1 matching 7 bases. Unmatched junction bases numbered 1, after V lost 5 bases and J lost 7 bases. Germline-derived CDR1 and CDR2 are MDHEN and SYDVKM. The CDR3 runs 11 residues.

This clone has more than one count but fewer than ten. V and J are TRBV4-3 and TRBJ2-1; D possibly corresponds to TRBD1 (6 bases). Trimming removed 1 base from V and 11 bases from J, with 12 bases in between. CDR3 length: 13 amino acids. The germline V gene has CDR1 LGHNA and CDR2 YSLEER. This CDR3 reads CASSQGFQGKQFF. Here the CDR3 DNA reads TGCGCCAGCAGCCAAGGGTTTCAGGGGAAGCAGTTCTTC.

This clone occurred a few times. The chain is built from TRBV6-1 and TRBJ1-1; possible D gene TRBD1, 5 bases. This CDR3 region has 12 residues. V gave up 5 bases and J gave up 5 bases, with 9 bases separating them. Germline V CDR1 and CDR2: MNHNS, SASEGT. The chain's CDR3 is CASSPPGTEAFF. CDR3 nucleotides: TGTGCCAGCAGTCCTCCAGGGACTGAAGCTTTCTTT.

Many counts were recorded for this clone. The V gene is TRBV27, the J gene TRBJ1-2; D gene ambiguous. V was pared by 0 bases and J by 5 bases, with 7 bases between. Per germline, CDR1 MNHEY and CDR2 SMNVEV (reference sequence). The CDR3 length is 13 residues. DNA for the CDR3: TGTGCCAGCAGTTTATCCGGGGTTTATGGCTACACCTTC. Translation gives CASSLSGVYGYTF.

This rearrangement joins TRBV29-1 to TRBJ2-2; 9 bases align to TRBD2. J gave up 3 bases and V 4 bases, and 3 bases lay outside the gene matches. The germline gives CDR1 SQVTM, CDR2 ANQGSEA. The CDR3 is 14 amino acids. The CDR3 bases are TGCAGCGTTGTAGCGGGAGTTGACACCGGGGAGCTGTTTTTT. Translated, it gives CSVVAGVDTGELFF.

This clone was counted a few times. The chain carries TRBV7-3 and TRBJ2-1; 7 nucleotides align to TRBD2. The V gene's germline CDR1 is SGHTA and CDR2 FQGTGA. The length of the CDR3 is 15 residues. Trimming took 4 bases from V and 11 from J; bases not matched to a gene: 14. This CDR3 is CASSYLSGSGVKQFF. CDR3 nucleotide sequence: TGTGCCAGCAGCTACCTTAGCGGGTCGGGTGTTAAGCAGTTCTTC.

This clone was found once. The CDR3 bases are TGCGCCAGCAGCCCGGGACTAGCGGGAGAAATAGATACGCAGTATTTT. This sequence encodes CASSPGLAGEIDTQYF. The rearrangement uses TRBV4-1 and TRBJ2-3; TRBD2 aligns across 14 bases. The CDR3 is 16 residues long. After removal of 4 bases from V and 5 bases from J, the junction contained 5 bases not matched to a gene. The germline CDR1 and CDR2 sequences are MGHRA and YSYEKL.

The genes are TRBV6-1 and TRBJ2-1, with 10 bases lining up with TRBD2. Looked up from germline, CDR1 is MNHNS and CDR2 is SASEGT. The CDR3 has 17 residues. The V and J ends lost 3 bases and 3 bases, in that order; junction bases with no gene match: 8. For the CDR3, the DNA is TGTGCCAGCAGTGACCGGGATGCTAGCGGGAGCTACAATGAGCAGTTCTTC. Amino acids: CASSDRDASGSYNEQFF.

V usage is TRBV2 and J usage is TRBJ1-5, with 7 bases aligning to TRBD1. The CDR3 runs to 13 residues. From germline, CDR1 is SNHLY and CDR2 FYNNEI. V lost 5 bases to trimming and J lost 10 bases; unmatched junction nucleotides: 8. The CDR3 nucleotides read TGTGCCAGCAGTCCCCGGACAGGCCCACCCCAGCATTTT. Amino acids: CASSPRTGPPQHF.

V gene TRBV5-4 combines with J gene TRBJ2-2; D perhaps matches TRBD2 (7 bases). The CDR3 loop spans 15 amino acids. Germline CDR1 SGHNT, CDR2 YYREEE (reference sequence). Trimming took 6 bases from V and 4 from J, leaving 16 bases between them. CDR3 in amino acids: CASTWGGSSTGELFF. Written as DNA, the CDR3 is TGTGCCAGCACCTGGGGGGGCTCTAGCACCGGGGAGCTGTTTTTT.

This chain joins TRBV28 and TRBJ2-1, with a weak D call TRBD1 (6 bases). Per the germline V gene, CDR1 is MDHEN and CDR2 is SYDVKM. Trimming shortened V by 5 bases and J by 10 bases, and 18 bases separated the two germline ends. The CDR3 has 14 amino acids. The chain's CDR3 is CASSQAHRDTEQFF. CDR3 DNA: TGTGCCAGCAGTCAAGCCCACCGGGACACGGAGCAGTTCTTC.

The CDR3 DNA reads TGCGCCAGCAGACAGGGTGTGGGTCAGCCCCAGCATTTT. Protein sequence: CASRQGVGQPQHF. V and J are TRBV10-2 and TRBJ1-5, with D perhaps matching TRBD1 (6 bases). The CDR3 spans 13 residues. Germline CDR1 and CDR2: WSHSY and SAAADI. V dropped 6 bases and J dropped 6 bases, with 12 bases sitting between them.

The chain combines TRBV13 with TRBJ1-2, with D unclear. The V end lost 2 bases, the J end lost 2 bases, and 15 bases lay between the germline ends. From germline, CDR1 is PRHDT and CDR2 FYEKMQ (reference sequence). This CDR3 is 16 amino acids long. DNA of the CDR3: TGTGCCAGCAGCTTATGGGCGACCTCCGCAAACTATGGCTACACCTTC. Its protein is CASSLWATSANYGYTF.

The chain joins TRBV5-1 to TRBJ2-2; perhaps TRBD2 as D (5 bases). The CDR3 consists of 15 residues. Germline lookup yields CDR1 SGHRS and CDR2 YFSETQ. V gave up 0 bases and J gave up 4 bases, with 10 bases separating them. This CDR3 is CASSLGGAGTGELFF. The CDR3 bases are TGCGCCAGCAGCTTGGGGGGAGCTGGCACCGGGGAGCTGTTTTTT.

The CDR3 bases are TGTGCCAGCCCCCGGCGGGGGCAATCGCGCGAGCAGTACTTC. Amino acids: CASPRRGQSREQYF. The chain carries TRBV6-4 and TRBJ2-7; a weak D match, TRBD2 (7 bases). The CDR3 is 14 residues long. CDR1 is MRHNA and CDR2 is SNTAGT in the germline V gene. The V end was cut by 8 bases, the J end by 6 bases, with 20 bases between.

This clone was recorded once. This rearrangement joins TRBV5-1 to TRBJ2-2; maybe TRBD2 (7 bases). Between the trimmed V and J ends, which lost 4 bases and 3 bases, there was a span of 16 bases. The CDR3 length is 16 residues. From germline, CDR1 is SGHRS and CDR2 YFSETQ. The CDR3 coding sequence is TGCGCCAGCAGCAATCGTCAGGGGAGGGACACCGGGGAGCTGTTTTTT. Its protein is CASSNRQGRDTGELFF.

This clone was observed many times. The J gene is TRBJ2-7, the V gene TRBV28, with TRBD1 matching 7 bases. Germline V CDR1 and CDR2: MDHEN, SYDVKM. The CDR3 runs to 13 residues. With 5 bases clipped from V and 5 bases from J, the junction kept 6 bases outside the gene matches. Here the CDR3 reads CASSETGFHEQYF. Written as DNA, the CDR3 is TGTGCCAGCAGTGAGACAGGGTTCCACGAGCAGTACTTC.

The rearrangement joins TRBV9 to TRBJ1-4; D may be TRBD1 (5 bases). Germline V gene lookup returns CDR1 SGDLS and CDR2 YYNGEE. CDR3 size: 15 residues. V lost 4 bases to trimming and J lost 5 bases, with 15 bases between them. CDR3 bases: TGTGCCAGCAGCCCGGCGGGGGGAGAGAATGAAAAACTGTTTTTT. It specifies CASSPAGGENEKLFF.

The V and J genes are TRBV6-5 and TRBJ2-3, with TRBD2 matching 7 bases. Germline V CDR1 and CDR2: MNHEY, SVGAGI. This CDR3 comprises 14 residues. V was pared by 7 bases and J by 1 base, with 5 bases of the junction left unmatched. The CDR3 loop is CASKGAGGTDTQYF. CDR3 nucleotide sequence: TGTGCCAGCAAGGGTGCGGGAGGCACAGATACGCAGTATTTT.

V and J are TRBV5-6 and TRBJ2-2; D is undetermined. The CDR3 is 15 amino acids. Per the germline V gene, CDR1 is SGHDT and CDR2 is YYEEEE. V lost 0 bases to trimming and J lost 4 bases, with 10 bases between them. CDR3 nucleotide sequence: TGTGCCAGCAGCTTGGTACTAAGTGGCACCGGGGAGCTGTTTTTT. Residues: CASSLVLSGTGELFF. The complete variable domain, with remaining parts taken from reference TRBV5-6 and TRBJ2-2, reads DAGVTQSPTHLIKTRGQQVTLRCSPKSGHDTVSWYQQALGQGPQFIFQYYEEEERQRGNFPDRFSGHQFPNYSSELNVNALLLGDSALYLCASSLVLSGTGELFFGEGSRLTVL.